Shown below are 5 T cell receptor beta chains from a single sample sequenced in a study of T cell repertoires in cytomegalovirus infection. TCRdb fed the reads into MiXCR, producing one record per CDR3 protein. Of 200,000 to 300,000 distinct CDR3 sequences in the sample, roughly 9.1% were seen once. The sample taken for sequencing was PBMCs. These receptors all come from a human donor in good health (CMV status not recorded). Some clones in this sample may be carry-over from other donors' samples.

This clonotype has only a few counts. The chain's CDR3 is CASSIGQGAGANVLTF. The CDR3 DNA is TGTGCCAGTAGTATTGGACAGGGAGCTGGGGCCAACGTCCTGACTTTC. V gene TRBV19 combines with J gene TRBJ2-6; TRBD1 agrees at 8 bases. CDR3 length: 16 residues. Trimming took 3 bases from V and 2 from J; bases not matched to a gene: 3. The germline V gene has CDR1 LNHDA and CDR2 SQIVND (reference sequence).

This clonotype was counted ten times or more. The chain links TRBV7-2 to TRBJ1-5, with no clear D. V was pared by 5 bases and J by 1 base, with 9 bases between. Germline V gene sequence: CDR1 SGHTA, CDR2 FQGNSA. CDR3 size: 14 residues. CDR3 bases: TGTGCCAGCAGCGCACGTCTAAGCAATCAGCCCCAGCATTTT. Translating it yields CASSARLSNQPQHF.

The V gene is TRBV5-1, the J gene TRBJ2-1; the match to TRBD2 covers 12 bases. V shed 0 bases, J shed 6 bases, and the junction held 4 bases outside the gene matches. Germline V gene lookup returns CDR1 SGHRS and CDR2 YFSETQ. The CDR3 loop spans 16 amino acids. The CDR3 region is CASSLGLAGVTNEQFF. Written as DNA, the CDR3 is TGCGCCAGCAGCTTGGGACTAGCGGGAGTAACCAATGAGCAGTTCTTC.

This clonotype occurred a few times. The chain links TRBV7-2 to TRBJ2-1, with 9 bases aligning to TRBD2. Trimming took 1 base from V and 3 from J; bases not matched to a gene: 7. The germline CDR1 and CDR2 sequences are SGHTA and FQGNSA. This CDR3 spans 17 amino acids. The CDR3 here is CASSLGGAGGHYNEQFF. The CDR3, as DNA: TGTGCCAGCAGCTTAGGTGGAGCGGGGGGTCACTACAATGAGCAGTTCTTC.

This clonotype was observed many times. V gene TRBV7-2 combines with J gene TRBJ2-7, with D possibly being TRBD1 (8 bases). Deletions cut 5 bases from V and 3 bases from J, with 20 bases between. Looked up from germline, CDR1 is SGHTA and CDR2 is FQGNSA. The CDR3 totals 16 residues. CDR3 nucleotides: TGTGCCAGCAGCGGACAGGGAGGGAACCTAAACTACGAGCAGTACTTC. It yields the protein CASSGQGGNLNYEQYF.